The entry that follows covers one TCR beta chain sequence. What antigen it recognizes has not been identified. No base qualities exist here, and no much larger clone lies one base off it. Trimming accounts for 0 bases at V and 4 bases at J, while the number of junction bases matched to no gene is 4. The CDR3 contains 17 residues, cysteine and phenylalanine counted. Of all the DNA, just the CDR3 is kept, 51 bases in frame from base 1. The CDR1 and CDR2 encoded by the germline V gene are LGHNA and YNFKEQ. Each collaborating institution followed its own protocols to collect whole blood in K2EDTA tubes. For TCRbeta analysis, collaborator samples were shipped as frozen whole blood, as isolated PBMCs, or as DNA extracted from either sample type. The sample belongs to a study of blood T cell repertoires in COVID-19 (dated by TCRdb to the early 2020s). A note on the overall study: Collaborator samples came from the United States, Italy and Spain and covered acute and convalescent phases of COVID-19. The dataset comprised deeply sampled blood TCRbeta repertoires from subjects exposed to, actively infected with, or recovered from COVID-19. The repertoires were made available in a free public database intended to serve as a resource for research on the immune response to SARS-CoV-2. Sample metadata almost always included a de-identified subject ID, COVID-19 status, age in years and sex. The material from the prospective study consisted of cDNA or gDNA derived from T cells, B-cell-depleted T cells, or PBMCs. HLA class I and class II types, where available, came from metadata supplied by the sample provider rather than from assay-based typing. Samples came from the ongoing ImmuneRACE study (first 160 participants) plus 1,254 subjects from 6 global collaborators. Broader findings and caveats from the paper: How much clinical and demographic metadata was included differed by source and by participant, and the metadata was provided uncurated.

The immunoSEQ Assay, a bias-controlled multiplex PCR, was used to amplify TCRbeta CDR3 regions from genomic DNA. As for how the authors treated the data: Within the assay, amplification of reference gene primers was used to estimate how many nucleated cells each sample contained. To quantify the absolute abundance of each unique TCRbeta CDR3 rearrangement, sequence reads were collapsed and filtered. For each sample, productive Simpson clonality was calculated as the square root of Simpson's diversity index across productive rearrangements. Not all clones reach the TCRdb copy of this immuneACCESS table, which keeps in-frame sequences only. Checked studies attribute under half of the gap to unresolved V genes and leave the rest unexplained. V and J calls plus clone size are reproduced from that table; the DNA served to infer D and trimming. This sample has 200,000 to 250,000 clones in its table, and around 84% of those were observed once. In total, the top ten clones hold 20% of the sample.

This sequence uses TRBV4-2 and TRBJ2-6, with TRBD1 identical over 9 junction bases. Material for sequencing was peripheral blood. The TCR originated in a man aged 25-40 years with active or convalescent COVID-19. The CDR3 amino acid sequence is: CASSQEEQGAGANVLTF. The bases are TGTGCCAGCAGCCAAGAAGAACAGGGGGCCGGGGCCAACGTCCTGACTTTC.